A selection of T cell receptor beta chains follows, all from one sample in a study of T cell changes during pregnancy in multiple sclerosis. Clones were read by immunoSEQ multiplex PCR, and TCRdb kept only the in-frame ones, dropping some. The sample lists just under 80,000 clones, about 93% occurring once. Sequenced material: peripheral blood, taken in the first trimester of pregnancy. The source of these receptors is a female donor with multiple sclerosis, enrolled in a pregnancy study. Both conserved end residues are part of each CDR3. The D gene is left open where the match is weak. A clone size is listed for some rows: how often the clone was seen (once, few, many), or a class if it is expanded.

j_gene,abundance,v_gene,d_gene,CDR3nt,CDR3aa
TRBJ2-6,.,TRBV19,.,TGTGCCAGTAGTAAGCTCGGGACACGAATTTCAGGGGCCAACGTCCTGACTTTC,CASSKLGTRISGANVLTF
TRBJ1-6,.,TRBV27,.,TGTGCCAGCAGTATCCGGACAGTCAGCTCCTATAATTCACCCCTCCACTTT,CASSIRTVSSYNSPLHF
TRBJ2-7,.,TRBV27,TRBD1,TGTGCCATCCCAGATGACAGGGGATTAGCCTACGAGCAGTACTTC,CAIPDDRGLAYEQYF
TRBJ2-7,.,TRBV6-6,TRBD1,TGTGCCAGCAGTTATTTCCCGGGACAGTTCTACGAGCAGTACTTC,CASSYFPGQFYEQYF
TRBJ2-1,.,TRBV9,TRBD2,TGTGCCAGCAGCGTAGTGTCTAGCGGGAGAAACAATGAGCAGTTCTTC,CASSVVSSGRNNEQFF
TRBJ1-1,.,TRBV2,.,TGTGCCAGCAGTGCGGTCGCCAACACTGAAGCTTTCTTT,CASSAVANTEAFF
TRBJ2-2,.,TRBV7-2,TRBD1,TGTGCCAGCAGCCAGCCCGGGACAGGGCGCACCGGGGAGCTGTTTTTT,CASSQPGTGRTGELFF
TRBJ2-7,many,TRBV5-4,.,TGTGCCAGCAGCTTATGGGGCAAGACCTACGAGCAGTACTTC,CASSLWGKTYEQYF
TRBJ2-3,.,TRBV4-1,TRBD2,TGCGCCAGCAGTTACTTAGCGGGGGGAACAGATACGCAGTATTTT,CASSYLAGGTDTQYF
TRBJ2-3,.,TRBV9,.,TGTGCCAGCAGCGTAGGGCAGGGGACAGATACGCAGTATTTT,CASSVGQGTDTQYF
TRBJ1-2,.,TRBV6-5,TRBD1,TGTGCCAGCAGTTATTCGACAGGGGGCGATCTTGGCTACACCTTC,CASSYSTGGDLGYTF
TRBJ2-6,.,TRBV7-2,TRBD1,TGTGCCAGCAGGGGACAGGGCGCCCTCTCTGGGGCCAACGTCCTGACTTTC,CASRGQGALSGANVLTF
TRBJ2-6,.,TRBV25-1,TRBD1,TGTGCCAGCCGGGGACCCTCGACAGGGCCTGGGGCCAACGTCCTGACTTTC,CASRGPSTGPGANVLTF
TRBJ1-2,.,TRBV30,TRBD1,TGTGCCTGGAGTGGACAGGGAGTCGATGGCTACACCTTC,CAWSGQGVDGYTF
TRBJ2-1,.,TRBV7-3,.,TGTGCCAGCAGCCCCCAAGGGGCGGGGAGTGAGCAGTTCTTC,CASSPQGAGSEQFF
TRBJ2-5,.,TRBV5-1,.,TGCGCCAGCAGCTTTAGTCCAGAGACCCAGTACTTC,CASSFSPETQYF
TRBJ2-1,.,TRBV5-1,TRBD2,TGCGCCAGCAGCTTAGCGGGGGAGTACAATGAGCAGTTCTTC,CASSLAGEYNEQFF
TRBJ1-5,.,TRBV7-2,.,TGTGCCAGCAGCTTACGGGCGGGGAATAGCAATCAGCCCCAGCATTTT,CASSLRAGNSNQPQHF
TRBJ2-7,.,TRBV5-1,TRBD2,TGCGCCAGCAGCTCCGGGACTAGCGGGGGGGCTACTAGGTACGAGCAGTACTTC,CASSSGTSGGATRYEQYF
TRBJ1-2,once,TRBV6-6,TRBD1,TGTGCCAGCAGTTACCCGGGACAGGGGGACTATGGCTACACCTTC,CASSYPGQGDYGYTF